This T cell receptor beta chain was identified during a study of identical twins. Via MiXCR, TCRdb re-called the 5' RACE reads, giving one row per CDR3 protein. The sample consists of 700,000 or so distinct CDR3 sequences, 8.6% of them appearing once. The V gene lost 7 bases and the J gene lost 2 bases, with 18 bases spanning the gap. The CDR3 covers 15 residues. Germline assignment: CDR1 MDHEN and CDR2 SYDVKM. These same data were also listed under a study on yellow fever vaccine responses in identical twins.

This TCR came from a woman younger than 35 in good health. Sequencing was done on a sample of PBMCs. The chain carries TRBV28 and TRBJ2-7, with D perhaps TRBD1 or TRBD2 (5 bases each). The CDR3 sequence is CASTPPGTVTYEQYF. The DNA for the CDR3 is TGTGCCAGCACACCCCCTGGGACCGTAACCTACGAGCAGTACTTC. Full variable domain (remainder filled in from reference TRBV28 and TRBJ2-7): DVKVTQSSRYLVKRTGEKVFLECVQDMDHENMFWYRQDPGLGLRLIYFSYDVKMKEKGDIPEGYSVSREKKERFSLILESASTNQTSMYLCASTPPGTVTYEQYFGPGTRLTVT.